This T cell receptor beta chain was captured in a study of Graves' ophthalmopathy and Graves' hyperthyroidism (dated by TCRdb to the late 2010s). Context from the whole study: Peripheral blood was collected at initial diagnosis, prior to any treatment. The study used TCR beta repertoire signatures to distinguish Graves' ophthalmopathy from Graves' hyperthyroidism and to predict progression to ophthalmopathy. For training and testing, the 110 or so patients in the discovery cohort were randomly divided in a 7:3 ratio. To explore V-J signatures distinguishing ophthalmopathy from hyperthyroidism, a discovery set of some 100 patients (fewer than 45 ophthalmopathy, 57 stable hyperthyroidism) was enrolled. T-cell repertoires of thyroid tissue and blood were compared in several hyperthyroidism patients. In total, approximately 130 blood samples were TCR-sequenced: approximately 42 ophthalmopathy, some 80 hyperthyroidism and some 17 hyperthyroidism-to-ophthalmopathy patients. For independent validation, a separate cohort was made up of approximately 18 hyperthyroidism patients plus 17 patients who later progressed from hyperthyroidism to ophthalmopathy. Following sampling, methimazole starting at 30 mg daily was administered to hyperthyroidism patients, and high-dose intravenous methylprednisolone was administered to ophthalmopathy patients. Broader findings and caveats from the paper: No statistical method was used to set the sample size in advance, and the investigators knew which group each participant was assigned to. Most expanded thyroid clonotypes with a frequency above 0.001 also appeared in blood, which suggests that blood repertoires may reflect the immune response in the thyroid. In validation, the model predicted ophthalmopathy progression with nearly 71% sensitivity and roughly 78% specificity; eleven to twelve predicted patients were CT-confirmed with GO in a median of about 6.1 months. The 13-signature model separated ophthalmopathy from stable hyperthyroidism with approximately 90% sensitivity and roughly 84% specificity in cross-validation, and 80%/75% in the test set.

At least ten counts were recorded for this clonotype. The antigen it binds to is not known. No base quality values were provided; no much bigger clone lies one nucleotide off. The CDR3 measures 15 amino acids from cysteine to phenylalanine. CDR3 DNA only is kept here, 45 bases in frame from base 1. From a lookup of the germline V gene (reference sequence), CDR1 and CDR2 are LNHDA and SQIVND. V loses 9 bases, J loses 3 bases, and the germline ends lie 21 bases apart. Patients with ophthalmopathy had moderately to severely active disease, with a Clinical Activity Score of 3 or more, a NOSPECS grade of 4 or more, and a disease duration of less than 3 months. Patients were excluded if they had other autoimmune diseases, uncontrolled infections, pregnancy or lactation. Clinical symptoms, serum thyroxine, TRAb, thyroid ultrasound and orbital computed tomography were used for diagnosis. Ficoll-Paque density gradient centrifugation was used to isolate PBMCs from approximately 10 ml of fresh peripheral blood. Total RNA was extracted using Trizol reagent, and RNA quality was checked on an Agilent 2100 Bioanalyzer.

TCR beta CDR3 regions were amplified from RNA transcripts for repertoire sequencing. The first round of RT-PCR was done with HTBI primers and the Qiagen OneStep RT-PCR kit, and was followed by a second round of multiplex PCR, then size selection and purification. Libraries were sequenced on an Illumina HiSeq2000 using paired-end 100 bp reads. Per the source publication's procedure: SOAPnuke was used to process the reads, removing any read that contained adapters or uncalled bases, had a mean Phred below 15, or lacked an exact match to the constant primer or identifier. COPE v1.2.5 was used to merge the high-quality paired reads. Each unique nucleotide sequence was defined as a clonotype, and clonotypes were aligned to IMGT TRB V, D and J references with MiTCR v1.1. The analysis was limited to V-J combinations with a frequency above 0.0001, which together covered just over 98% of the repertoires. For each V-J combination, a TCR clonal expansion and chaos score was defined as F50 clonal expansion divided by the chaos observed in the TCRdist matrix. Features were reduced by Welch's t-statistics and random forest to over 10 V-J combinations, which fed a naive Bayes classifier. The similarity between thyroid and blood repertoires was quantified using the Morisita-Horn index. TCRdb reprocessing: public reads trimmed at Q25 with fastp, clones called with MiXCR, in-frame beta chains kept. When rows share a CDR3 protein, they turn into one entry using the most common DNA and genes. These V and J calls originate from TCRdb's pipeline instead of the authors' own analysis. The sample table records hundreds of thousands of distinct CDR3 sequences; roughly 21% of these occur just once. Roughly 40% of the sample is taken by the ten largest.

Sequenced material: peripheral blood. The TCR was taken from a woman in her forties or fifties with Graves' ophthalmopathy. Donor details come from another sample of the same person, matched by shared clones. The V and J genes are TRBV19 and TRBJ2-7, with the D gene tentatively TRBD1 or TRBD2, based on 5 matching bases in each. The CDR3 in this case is CASRDAITGLYEQYF. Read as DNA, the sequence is TGTGCCAGCAGGGACGCCATCACGGGCCTCTACGAGCAGTACTTC.